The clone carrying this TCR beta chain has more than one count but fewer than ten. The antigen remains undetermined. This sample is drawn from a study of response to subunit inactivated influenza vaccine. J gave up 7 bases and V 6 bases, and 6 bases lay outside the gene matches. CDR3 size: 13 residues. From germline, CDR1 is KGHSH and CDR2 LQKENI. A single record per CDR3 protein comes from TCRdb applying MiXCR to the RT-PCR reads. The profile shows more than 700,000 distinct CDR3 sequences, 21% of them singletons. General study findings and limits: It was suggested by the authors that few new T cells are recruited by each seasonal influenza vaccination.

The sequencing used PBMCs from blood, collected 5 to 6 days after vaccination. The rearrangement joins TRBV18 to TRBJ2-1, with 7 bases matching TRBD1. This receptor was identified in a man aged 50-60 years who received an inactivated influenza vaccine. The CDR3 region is CASSSGQSNEQFF. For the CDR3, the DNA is TGTGCCAGCTCGTCGGGACAGTCGAATGAGCAGTTCTTC.